These T cell receptor beta chains were read from a single sample in a study of OX40 agonist ivuxolimab in advanced cancers. Repertoires were generated with immunoSEQ multiplex PCR, while TCRdb's copy carries only in-frame clones and drops some. The data hold some 70,000 clones, with more than 70% observed a single time. Specimen: CD4+ or CD8+ T cells sorted from blood, collected in a trial of the OX40 agonist ivuxolimab. These receptors were collected from an adult with an advanced solid tumor such as melanoma, head and neck, liver or kidney cancer. Both conserved end residues are part of each CDR3. The D gene is left open where the match is weak. Size is stated for part of the rows, as once, few or many counts, or as a class when the clone is expanded.

D gene,J gene,clone size,V gene,CDR3 DNA,CDR3 protein
TRBD1,TRBJ2-5,NA,TRBV18,TGTGCCAGCTCACTAAGACAGGGGGAAGAGACCCAGTACTTC,CASSLRQGEETQYF
TRBD1,TRBJ1-2,once,TRBV5-4,TGTGCCAGCAGCTTTGGGGACAGGGGCGCGGGCTACACCTTC,CASSFGDRGAGYTF
NA,TRBJ2-5,few,TRBV1,TGCACCAGCAGCCAATTGGAGAGGGACTATCAAGAGACCCAGTACTTC,CTSSQLERDYQETQYF
TRBD2,TRBJ2-1,NA,TRBV27,TGTGCCAGCAGTTATCAGCGGGAGCGCCCATACAATGAGCAGTTCTTC,CASSYQRERPYNEQFF
TRBD2,TRBJ2-5,NA,TRBV5-4,TGTGCCAGCAGCACTGGACTAGGAGGAGAGACCCAGTACTTC,CASSTGLGGETQYF
NA,TRBJ2-2,NA,TRBV18,TGTGCCAGCTCACCATATGCCGGGACGGCCAACACCGGGGAGCTGTTTTTT,CASSPYAGTANTGELFF
NA,TRBJ2-5,NA,TRBV7-9,TGTGCCAGCAGCTTAGGCCTCCTCCAAGAGACCCAGTACTTC,CASSLGLLQETQYF
NA,TRBJ2-6,NA,TRBV2,TGTGCCAGCAGTAGATCCGGGACAGCCAACGTCCTGACTTTC,CASSRSGTANVLTF
TRBD1,TRBJ1-1,NA,TRBV7-9,TGTGCCAGCAGCCATGACAGGGAGTCCATGAACACTGAAGCTTTCTTT,CASSHDRESMNTEAFF
NA,TRBJ2-1,once,TRBV14,TGTGCCAGCAGCCAACAGTGGGTAGCGGCTTACAATGAGCAGTTCTTC,CASSQQWVAAYNEQFF
TRBD1,TRBJ1-6,NA,TRBV7-2,TGTGCCAGCAGCTTAGCCGCGACAGGGGGCAATTCACCCCTCCACTTT,CASSLAATGGNSPLHF
TRBD1,TRBJ2-5,once,TRBV18,TGTGCCAGCTCGGGTACAGGGGGCGAGACCCAGTACTTC,CASSGTGGETQYF
TRBD2,TRBJ2-5,NA,TRBV9,TGTGCCAGCAGCGTAGAAGGGACTAGCGGGAGAGAGACCCAGTACTTC,CASSVEGTSGRETQYF
NA,TRBJ2-3,NA,TRBV11-2,TGTGCCAGCAGCTTCGAAGGGCTAAGGGGAGATACGCAGTATTTT,CASSFEGLRGDTQYF
TRBD2,TRBJ2-3,NA,TRBV5-4,TGTGCCAGCAGCTCTCAGACTAGCGGGGGCGGTACAGATACGCAGTATTTT,CASSSQTSGGGTDTQYF
TRBD2,TRBJ2-7,NA,TRBV15,TGTGCCACCAGCAGAGACCTAGCGGGAGCATACGAGCAGTACTTC,CATSRDLAGAYEQYF
NA,TRBJ1-2,NA,TRBV28,TGTGCCAGCAGCCGACTAACAGGAGGCTATGGCTACACCTTC,CASSRLTGGYGYTF
TRBD2,TRBJ2-1,once,TRBV4-1,TGCGCCAGCAGCCACCCTAGCGGGAGAGGCTCCTACAATGAGCAGTTCTTC,CASSHPSGRGSYNEQFF
TRBD1,TRBJ2-2,NA,TRBV19,TGTGCCAGTAGTGCCCGGACAGGGGACACCGGGGAGCTGTTTTTT,CASSARTGDTGELFF
NA,TRBJ2-1,NA,TRBV5-1,TGCGCCAGCAGTCCGGACCGAGTTGGGTACCGATTTTACAATGAGCAGTTCTTC,CASSPDRVGYRFYNEQFF
NA,TRBJ2-3,once,TRBV5-1,TGCGCCAGCAGCTTGATGGGAGGTTCTCCAGATACGCAGTATTTT,CASSLMGGSPDTQYF
NA,TRBJ2-1,NA,TRBV6-6,TGTGCCAGCAGGAAGCAGGCTGACTCCTACAATGAGCAGTTCTTC,CASRKQADSYNEQFF
NA,TRBJ1-6,NA,TRBV27,TGTGCCAGCAGTTTACGGAGCTCCTATAATTCACCCCTCCACTTT,CASSLRSSYNSPLHF
TRBD2,TRBJ2-3,NA,TRBV29-1,TGCAGCGTGGGGGGGTCGGGGACGAACACAGATACGCAGTATTTT,CSVGGSGTNTDTQYF
NA,TRBJ2-3,NA,TRBV18,TGTGCCAGCTCACCCAATCAACAGGTCCTCTTCACCACAGATACGCAGTATTTT,CASSPNQQVLFTTDTQYF
TRBD2,TRBJ2-1,NA,TRBV11-3,TGTGCCAGCAGCTTATCCGGGACTAGCGGGACAGATGAGCAGTTCTTC,CASSLSGTSGTDEQFF
NA,TRBJ2-7,NA,TRBV2,TGTGCCAGCAAAGCGGACAACTACGAGCAGTACTTC,CASKADNYEQYF
NA,TRBJ2-3,NA,TRBV5-1,TGCGCCAGCAGCTCAGGGAGCAGCACAGATACGCAGTATTTT,CASSSGSSTDTQYF
NA,TRBJ1-1,NA,TRBV18,TGTGCCAGCTCACTAGGGGGGGTGCGGAACACTGAAGCTTTCTTT,CASSLGGVRNTEAFF
NA,TRBJ2-3,NA,TRBV6-6,TGTGCCAGCAGTACCAGGGAAAATACGCAGTATTTT,CASSTRENTQYF
NA,TRBJ1-6,once,TRBV18,TGTGCCAGCTCAACACCGAATTCACCCCTCCACTTT,CASSTPNSPLHF
NA,TRBJ1-1,NA,TRBV18,TGTGCCAGCTCACCGCTCCCGGTGGCCGCGAACACTGAAGCTTTCTTT,CASSPLPVAANTEAFF
NA,TRBJ2-5,once,TRBV7-8,TGTGCCAGCACCTCGGAGACCCAGTACTTC,CASTSETQYF
NA,TRBJ2-3,NA,TRBV5-6,TGTGCCAGCAGCTCCCGCCTTCCGGGTGCAGATACGCAGTATTTT,CASSSRLPGADTQYF
NA,TRBJ2-3,NA,TRBV2,TGTGCCATCCCCAACGGGGGTTTGCGTACAGATACGCAGTATTTT,CAIPNGGLRTDTQYF
NA,TRBJ1-2,few,TRBV2,TGTGCCAGCGGTGAGTTTGACGAGGATGGCTACACCTTC,CASGEFDEDGYTF
TRBD1,TRBJ2-7,NA,TRBV7-8,TGTGCCAGCAGCACGGACAGGGCCTACGAGCAGTACTTC,CASSTDRAYEQYF
TRBD2,TRBJ2-1,NA,TRBV27,TGTGCCAGCAGTCCGACACCCGGGACTAGCGGGATCTACAATGAGCAGTTCTTC,CASSPTPGTSGIYNEQFF
TRBD2,TRBJ2-1,NA,TRBV12-5,TGTGCTAGTGGCCAAGGGACTAGCAATGAGCAGTTCTTC,CASGQGTSNEQFF